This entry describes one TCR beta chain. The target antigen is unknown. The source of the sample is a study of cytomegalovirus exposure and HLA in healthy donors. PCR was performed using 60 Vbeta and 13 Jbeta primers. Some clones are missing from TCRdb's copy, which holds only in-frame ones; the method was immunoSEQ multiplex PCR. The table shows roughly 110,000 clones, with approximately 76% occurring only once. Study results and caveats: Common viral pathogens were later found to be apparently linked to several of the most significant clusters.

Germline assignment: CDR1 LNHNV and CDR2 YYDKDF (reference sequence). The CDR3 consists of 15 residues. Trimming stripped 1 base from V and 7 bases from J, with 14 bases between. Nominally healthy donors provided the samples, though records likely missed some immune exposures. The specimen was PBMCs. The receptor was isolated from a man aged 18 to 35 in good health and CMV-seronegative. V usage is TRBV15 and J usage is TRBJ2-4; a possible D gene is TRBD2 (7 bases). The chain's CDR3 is CATSRGGGASNIQYF. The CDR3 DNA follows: TGTGCCACCAGCAGAGGTGGGGGGGCCTCGAACATTCAGTACTTC.